This TCR beta chain comes out of a study of cytomegalovirus exposure and HLA in healthy donors. Worth noting for this clone: The antigen is unknown.

PCR employed 60 Vbeta and 13 Jbeta primers. Profiling relied on immunoSEQ multiplex PCR, and the TCRdb table lists in-frame clones only, not all of them. The sample lists roughly 180,000 clones, 70% to 85% seen once, with approximately 1.3% in the top ten. CDR1 is SGHAT and CDR2 is FQDESV in the germline V gene (reference sequence). The V segment lost 0 bases and the J segment 1 base; nucleotides outside the gene matches: 6. The CDR3 has 16 amino acids. Study observations and caveats: It was likely that a cluster of highly shared sequence variants was a sequencing artifact.

This rearrangement joins TRBV11-1 to TRBJ2-7; 7 nucleotides line up with TRBD1. This clonotype was obtained from a woman aged 30 to 39 in good health and CMV-seropositive. Sequenced sample: PBMCs. CDR3 sequence reads: CASSLARGGASYEQYF. The CDR3 nucleotides read TGTGCCAGCAGCTTAGCTAGAGGGGGCGCGTCCTACGAGCAGTACTTC.